Described below is a single TCR beta chain sequence and its context. The antigen is unknown. From RNA transcripts, TCR beta CDR3 regions were amplified. The TCR CDR3 was amplified in a first-round RT-PCR using the HTBI primer set. TCRdb redid the calling of the multiplex PCR reads with MiXCR, one entry per CDR3 protein. The sample lists around 700,000 distinct CDR3 sequences; 35% were seen once. These data come from a study of T cells in Graves' hyperthyroidism and ophthalmopathy. On the study more broadly: Peripheral blood was obtained at initial diagnosis, preceding any treatment.

Overall study findings and caveats: Model predictions of ophthalmopathy came a median around 6.5 months before onset. The authors' 13 V-J model separated ophthalmopathy from stable hyperthyroidism.

Source material: blood. The receptor was isolated from a woman in her thirties or forties with Graves' hyperthyroidism.

CDR3 sequence reads: CAISESMTF. CDR3 nucleotide sequence: TGTGCCATCAGTGAGTCGATGACTTTC. The genes are TRBV10-3 and TRBJ2-6; D is undetermined. The germline V gene encodes CDR1 ENHRY and CDR2 SYGVKD. Trimming pared 0 bases from V and 17 bases from J, leaving 2 bases between. The CDR3 has 9 amino acids.